This T cell receptor beta chain was recorded in a study of technical replicates of blood from a handful of donors. Produced via immunoSEQ multiplex PCR; TCRdb's table is partial and in-frame only. The sample yields tens of thousands of clones, roughly 95% seen once. The CDR3 is made up of 15 amino acids. The V gene end was trimmed by 1 base and the J gene end by 5 bases; junction bases not matched to a gene: 8. The germline V gene has CDR1 LGHNA and CDR2 YNFKEQ. The sequencing input was T cells isolated from PBMCs. The chain recombines TRBV4-2 with TRBJ2-7; 7 positions agree with TRBD1. The receptor was isolated from a human donor in good health. The CDR3 DNA is TGTGCCAGCAGCCAAGGCTTGACAGGGCAGCACGAGCAGTACTTC. Translation gives CASSQGLTGQHEQYF.